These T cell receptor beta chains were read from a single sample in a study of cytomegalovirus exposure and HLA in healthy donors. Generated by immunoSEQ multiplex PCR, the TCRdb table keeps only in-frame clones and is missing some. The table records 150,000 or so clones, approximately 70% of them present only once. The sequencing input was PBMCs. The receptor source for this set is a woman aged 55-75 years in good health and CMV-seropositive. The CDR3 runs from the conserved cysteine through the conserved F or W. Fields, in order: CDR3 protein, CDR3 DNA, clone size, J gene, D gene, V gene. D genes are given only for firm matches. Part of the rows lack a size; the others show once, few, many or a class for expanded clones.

CDR3aa: CASSIDRGAYEQYF
CDR3nt: TGTGCCAGTAGTATAGACAGGGGTGCCTACGAGCAGTACTTC
abundance: -
j_gene: TRBJ2-7
d_gene: -
v_gene: TRBV19

CDR3aa: CASSDADEQYF
CDR3nt: TGTGCCAGCAGTGACGCGGACGAGCAGTACTTC
abundance: -
j_gene: TRBJ2-7
d_gene: -
v_gene: TRBV6-4

CDR3aa: CASSQDSTVYHTF
CDR3nt: TGTGCCAGCAGCCAAGATTCGACAGTCTACCACACCTTC
abundance: -
j_gene: TRBJ1-2
d_gene: -
v_gene: TRBV4-2

CDR3aa: CASSYGGRSSGNTIYF
CDR3nt: TGTGCCAGCAGTTACGGTGGCCGCTCCTCTGGAAACACCATATATTTT
abundance: -
j_gene: TRBJ1-3
d_gene: -
v_gene: TRBV6-5

CDR3aa: CATSRGTGEGTEAFF
CDR3nt: TGTGCCACCAGCAGAGGGACAGGGGAGGGTACTGAAGCTTTCTTT
abundance: -
j_gene: TRBJ1-1
d_gene: TRBD1
v_gene: TRBV15

CDR3aa: CASSLGQQNTEAFF
CDR3nt: TGCGCCAGCAGCCTGGGACAGCAGAACACTGAAGCTTTCTTT
abundance: -
j_gene: TRBJ1-1
d_gene: TRBD1
v_gene: TRBV4-1

CDR3aa: CASSLAWSSYEQYF
CDR3nt: TGTGCCAGCAGTTTAGCATGGAGCTCCTACGAGCAGTACTTC
abundance: -
j_gene: TRBJ2-7
d_gene: -
v_gene: TRBV27

CDR3aa: CASRFGQGKVLGEQFF
CDR3nt: TGTGCCAGCAGATTTGGACAGGGCAAGGTTTTGGGTGAGCAGTTCTTC
abundance: -
j_gene: TRBJ2-1
d_gene: TRBD1
v_gene: TRBV7-9

CDR3aa: CASSLASTEAFF
CDR3nt: TGTGCCAGCAGCTTAGCATCGACAGAAGCTTTCTTT
abundance: -
j_gene: TRBJ1-1
d_gene: -
v_gene: TRBV7-9

CDR3aa: CASSRRRENYEQYF
CDR3nt: TGTGCCAGCAGCCGAAGACGGGAGAACTACGAGCAGTACTTC
abundance: few
j_gene: TRBJ2-7
d_gene: -
v_gene: TRBV5-7